What follows are 5 T cell receptor beta chains derived from one specimen sequenced in a study of Ad26.COV2.S vaccination and SARS-CoV-2 variants. Libraries were prepared by immunoSEQ multiplex PCR; TCRdb keeps only in-frame clonotypes and omits some of them. The top ten clones hold about 2.7% of a sample with around 250,000 clones, around 88% of them seen once. Treatment defined: 19 received Ad26.COV2.S at low or high dose, single or two shots; roughly 5 received placebo; per-sample allocation not given. At day 63 after the first vaccine or placebo injection, samples were drawn. The specimen was peripheral blood, collected in a trial of Ad26.COV2.S vaccine versus placebo. Every receptor here comes from a person aged 18-65 years who received the Ad26.COV2.S COVID-19 vaccine or a placebo.

This chain uses TRBV7-3 with TRBJ2-7, with 10 positions matching TRBD2. Germline CDR1 reads SGHTA; CDR2 reads FQGTGA. This CDR3 spans 14 amino acids. V lost 3 bases, J lost 2 bases, and 1 base stayed unmatched. The CDR3 sequence: CASSFSGGPYEQYF. Written as DNA, the CDR3 is TGTGCCAGCAGCTTTAGCGGGGGGCCCTACGAGCAGTACTTC.

This chain links TRBV5-1 with TRBJ2-5; tentative D call: TRBD2 (6 bases). Trimming removed 1 base from V and 4 bases from J, with 11 bases in between. CDR1 and CDR2 from the germline V gene are SGHRS and YFSETQ. The CDR3 is made up of 14 amino acids. The CDR3 DNA reads TGCGCCAGCAGCTTGAATGTGGGAGGAGAGACCCAGTACTTC. This gives the protein CASSLNVGGETQYF.

The genes are TRBV9 and TRBJ2-1, with TRBD2 matching 8 bases. The V gene end was trimmed by 3 bases and the J gene end by 4 bases; junction bases not matched to a gene: 15. Germline CDR1 SGDLS, CDR2 YYNGEE. The CDR3 runs 18 residues. The CDR3: CASSEKSWTSWEYNEQFF. The CDR3 DNA reads as TGTGCCAGCAGCGAGAAATCCTGGACTAGCTGGGAATACAATGAGCAGTTCTTC.

The chain employs TRBV6-5 and TRBJ1-5; D is perhaps TRBD1 (5 bases). V lost 2 bases, J lost 5 bases, and 7 bases lay in between. This CDR3 is 13 amino acids long. The germline CDR1 and CDR2 sequences are MNHEY and SVGAGI. The CDR3 bases are TGTGCCAGCAGTTACCAGGGAGATCAGCCCCAGCATTTT. It codes for CASSYQGDQPQHF.

V is TRBV7-9 and J is TRBJ1-1; no firm D call. The V end lost 1 base, the J end lost 7 bases, and 10 bases lay between the germline ends. The CDR3 is 13 residues long. Germline CDR1 SEHNR, CDR2 FQNEAQ (reference sequence). For the CDR3, the DNA is TGTGCCAGCAGCTTAGTTGGGGAACGTGAAGCTTTCTTT. It specifies CASSLVGEREAFF.